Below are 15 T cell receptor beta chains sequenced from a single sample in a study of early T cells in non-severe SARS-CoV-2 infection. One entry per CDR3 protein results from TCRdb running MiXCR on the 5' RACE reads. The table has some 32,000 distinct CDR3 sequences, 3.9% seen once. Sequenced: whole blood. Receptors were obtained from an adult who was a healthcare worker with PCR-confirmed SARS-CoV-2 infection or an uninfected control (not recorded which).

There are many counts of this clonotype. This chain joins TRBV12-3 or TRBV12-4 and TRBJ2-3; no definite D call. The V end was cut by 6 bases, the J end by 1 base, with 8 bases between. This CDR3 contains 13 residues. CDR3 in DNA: TGTGCCAGCAGCCCGCGACGCACAGATACGCAGTATTTT. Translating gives CASSPRRTDTQYF.

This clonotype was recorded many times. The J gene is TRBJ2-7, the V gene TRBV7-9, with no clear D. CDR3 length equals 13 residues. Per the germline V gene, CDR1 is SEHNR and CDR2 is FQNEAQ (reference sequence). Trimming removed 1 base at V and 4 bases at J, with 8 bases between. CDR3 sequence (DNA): TGTGCCAGCAGCTTAGTGACACCGTACGAGCAGTACTTC. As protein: CASSLVTPYEQYF. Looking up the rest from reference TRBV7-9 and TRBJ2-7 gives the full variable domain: DTGVSQNPRHKITKRGQNVTFRCDPISEHNRLYWYRQTLGQGPEFLTYFQNEAQLEKSRLLSDRFSAERPKGSFSTLEIQRTEQGDSAMYLCASSLVTPYEQYFGPGTRLTVT.

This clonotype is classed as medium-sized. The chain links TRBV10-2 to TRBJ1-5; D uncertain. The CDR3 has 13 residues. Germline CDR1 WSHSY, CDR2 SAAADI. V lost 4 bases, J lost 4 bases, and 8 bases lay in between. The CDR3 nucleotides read TGCGCCAGCAGTGTTTCACTAAATCAGCCCCAGCATTTT. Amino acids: CASSVSLNQPQHF.

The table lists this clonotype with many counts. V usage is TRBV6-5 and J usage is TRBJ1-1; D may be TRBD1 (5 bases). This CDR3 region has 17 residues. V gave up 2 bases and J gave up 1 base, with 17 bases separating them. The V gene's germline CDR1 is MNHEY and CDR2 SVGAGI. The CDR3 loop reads CASSYGAGRGRNTEAFF. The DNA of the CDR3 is TGTGCCAGCAGTTACGGGGCAGGGCGCGGAAGGAACACTGAAGCTTTCTTT.

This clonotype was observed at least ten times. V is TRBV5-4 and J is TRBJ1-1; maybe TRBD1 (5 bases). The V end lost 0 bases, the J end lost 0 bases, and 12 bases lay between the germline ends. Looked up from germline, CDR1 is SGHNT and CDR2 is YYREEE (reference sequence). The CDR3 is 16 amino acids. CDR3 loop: CASSLAGGGVNTEAFF. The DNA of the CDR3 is TGTGCCAGCAGCTTGGCCGGTGGGGGGGTGAACACTGAAGCTTTCTTT.

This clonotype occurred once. Written as DNA, the CDR3 is TGCGCCAGCAGCTTGGACAGGGAAGAGACCCAGTACTTC. This translates into CASSLDREETQYF. The chain is built from TRBV5-1 and TRBJ2-5, with TRBD1 as a possible D gene (6 bases). Germline lookup yields CDR1 SGHRS and CDR2 YFSETQ. This CDR3 has 13 amino acids. V was shortened by 0 bases and J by 3 bases, with 6 bases between the two germline ends.

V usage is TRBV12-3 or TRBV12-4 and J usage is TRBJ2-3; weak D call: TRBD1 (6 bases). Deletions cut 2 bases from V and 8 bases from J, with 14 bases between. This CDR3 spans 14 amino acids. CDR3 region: CASSLSGSGATQYF. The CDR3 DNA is TGTGCCAGCAGTTTATCGGGTTCAGGGGCTACGCAGTATTTT.

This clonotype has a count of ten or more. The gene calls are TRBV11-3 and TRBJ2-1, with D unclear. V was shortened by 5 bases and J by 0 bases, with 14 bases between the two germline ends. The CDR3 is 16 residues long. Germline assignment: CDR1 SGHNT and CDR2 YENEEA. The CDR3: CASSGGYFSSYNEQFF. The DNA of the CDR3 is TGTGCCAGCAGCGGCGGTTATTTTAGCTCCTACAATGAGCAGTTCTTC.

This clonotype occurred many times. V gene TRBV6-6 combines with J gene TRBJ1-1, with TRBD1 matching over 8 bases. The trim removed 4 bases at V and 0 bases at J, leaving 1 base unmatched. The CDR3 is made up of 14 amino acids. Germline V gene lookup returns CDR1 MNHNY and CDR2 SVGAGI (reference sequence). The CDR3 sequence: CASSLDRVNTEAFF. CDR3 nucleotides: TGTGCCAGCAGTTTGGACAGGGTGAACACTGAAGCTTTCTTT.

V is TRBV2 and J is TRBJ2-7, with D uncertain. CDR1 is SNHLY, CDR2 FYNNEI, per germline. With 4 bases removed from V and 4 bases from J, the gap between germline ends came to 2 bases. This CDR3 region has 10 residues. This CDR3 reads CASSGYEQYF. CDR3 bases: TGTGCCAGCAGTGGTTACGAGCAGTACTTC.

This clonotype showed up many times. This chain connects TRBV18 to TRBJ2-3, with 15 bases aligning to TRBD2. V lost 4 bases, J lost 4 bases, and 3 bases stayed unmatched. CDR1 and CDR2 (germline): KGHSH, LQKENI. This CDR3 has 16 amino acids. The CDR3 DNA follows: TGTGCCAGCTCACACGGACTAGCGGGAGGGCCAGATACGCAGTATTTT. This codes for CASSHGLAGGPDTQYF.

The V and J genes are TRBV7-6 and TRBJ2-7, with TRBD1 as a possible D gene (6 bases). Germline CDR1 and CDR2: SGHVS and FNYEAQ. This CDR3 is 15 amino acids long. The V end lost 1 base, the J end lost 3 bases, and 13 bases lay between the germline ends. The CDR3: CASSLGAADSYEQYF. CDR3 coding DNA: TGTGCCAGCAGCTTAGGTGCTGCGGACAGCTACGAGCAGTACTTC.

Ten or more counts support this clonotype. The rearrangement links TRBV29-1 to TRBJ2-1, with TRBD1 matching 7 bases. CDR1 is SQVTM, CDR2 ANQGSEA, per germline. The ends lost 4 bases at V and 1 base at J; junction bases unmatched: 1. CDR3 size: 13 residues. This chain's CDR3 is CSVVGQSYNEQFF. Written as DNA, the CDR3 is TGCAGCGTTGTGGGACAGTCCTACAATGAGCAGTTCTTC.

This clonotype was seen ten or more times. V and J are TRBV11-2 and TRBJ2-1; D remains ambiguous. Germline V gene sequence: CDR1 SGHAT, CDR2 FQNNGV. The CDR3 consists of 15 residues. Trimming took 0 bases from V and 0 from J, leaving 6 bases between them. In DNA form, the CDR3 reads TGTGCCAGCAGCTTAGACAGGAGCTCCTACAATGAGCAGTTCTTC. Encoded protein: CASSLDRSSYNEQFF.

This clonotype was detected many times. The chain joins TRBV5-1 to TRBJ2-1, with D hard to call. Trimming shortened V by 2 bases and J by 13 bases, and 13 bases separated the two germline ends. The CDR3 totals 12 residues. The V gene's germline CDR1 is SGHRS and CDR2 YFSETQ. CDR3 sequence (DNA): TGCGCCAGCAGCTTTTCGGCAGAGGTTCAGTTCTTC. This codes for CASSFSAEVQFF.